These T cell receptor beta chains were read from a single sample in a study of identical twins. TCRdb passed the 5' RACE reads through MiXCR, listing each CDR3 protein once. The table lists 1.5 million to 2 million distinct CDR3 sequences, 32% of them singletons. Material for sequencing was cord blood. The receptors stem from a newborn girl in good health. CDR3s include the opening cysteine and the closing phenylalanine or tryptophan. The D gene is left open where the match is weak. Expanded clones are given a class, and other clones once, few, many or no size at all.

clone_size	v_call	d_call	j_call	cdr3_nt	cdr3_aa
few	TRBV7-9	TRBD1	TRBJ1-5	TGTGCCAGCAGCTTCGGGACGGGACAGCCCAATCAGCCCCAGCATTTT	CASSFGTGQPNQPQHF
few	TRBV2	-	TRBJ2-3	TGTGCCAGCAGTGAATGGGCCAAGGATACGCAGTATTTT	CASSEWAKDTQYF
-	TRBV2	TRBD2	TRBJ2-7	TGTGCCAGCAGTCCACAGGGACTAGCGGTCCACGAGCAGTACTTC	CASSPQGLAVHEQYF
few	TRBV6-2/TRBV6-3	-	TRBJ2-7	TGTGCCAGCGCCCCCCTCCGGGACGTCTCCTACGAGCAGTACTTC	CASAPLRDVSYEQYF
many	TRBV29-1	TRBD1	TRBJ2-7	TGCAGCGTTGTCCCCCGGGACAGGGTGCGCTACGAGCAGTACTTC	CSVVPRDRVRYEQYF
few	TRBV28	TRBD2	TRBJ2-1	TGTGCCAGCAGTTTGCGGGGGGCTACCTACAATGAGCAGTTCTTC	CASSLRGATYNEQFF
-	TRBV14	TRBD2	TRBJ2-5	TGTGCCAGCAGCCAAGATAGCAGAGCGGGAGAGTACTTC	CASSQDSRAGEYF
-	TRBV7-2	TRBD1	TRBJ1-3	TGTGCCAGCCGACAGGGTGGCTCTGGAAACACCATATATTTT	CASRQGGSGNTIYF
-	TRBV12-3/TRBV12-4	-	TRBJ2-7	TGTGCCAGCAGTTTGCGTACGTTTGGCGAGCAGTACTTC	CASSLRTFGEQYF
-	TRBV2	-	TRBJ2-3	TGTGCCAGCAGAAAACTATCTGGCACAGATACGCAGTATTTT	CASRKLSGTDTQYF
-	TRBV10-2	TRBD2	TRBJ2-1	TGCGCCAGCTCGGGAGGGGCCCCCTACAATGAGCAGTTCTTC	CASSGGAPYNEQFF
few	TRBV5-1	TRBD2	TRBJ2-2	TGCGCCAGCAGCTTGGCAGGTCGGGGACTAGCGGGAGACACCGGGGAGCTGTTTTTT	CASSLAGRGLAGDTGELFF
few	TRBV4-2	-	TRBJ1-4	TGTGCCAGCAGCCAAGATGGCAGGGGTAATGAAAAACTGTTTTTT	CASSQDGRGNEKLFF
-	TRBV20-1	-	TRBJ2-1	TGCAGTGCCGCAGGGGCGTTGAATGAGCAGTTCTTC	CSAAGALNEQFF
few	TRBV5-1	TRBD2	TRBJ2-7	TGCGCCAGCAGCTTGCCTAGCGGGAGCCACGAGCAGTACTTC	CASSLPSGSHEQYF
-	TRBV24-1	-	TRBJ2-7	TGTGCCACCAGTGAGCCAGGGGACAATGAGCAGTACTTC	CATSEPGDNEQYF
-	TRBV7-2	-	TRBJ1-2	TGTGCCAGCAGCGGTCGGATGGGAGGGCATGGCTACACCTTC	CASSGRMGGHGYTF
many	TRBV7-2	-	TRBJ2-7	TGTGCCAGCAGCTTAGTTTGGCCGCAAGTAGGCTACGAGCAGTACTTC	CASSLVWPQVGYEQYF
-	TRBV4-2	-	TRBJ2-1	TGTGCCAGCAGCCAAGAGAGGCTAGGCTACGAGCAGTTCTTC	CASSQERLGYEQFF
-	TRBV20-1	TRBD2	TRBJ2-1	TGCAGTGCTACGACTAGCGGGAACCATGAGCGGTTCTTC	CSATTSGNHERFF
-	TRBV15	-	TRBJ1-4	TGTGCCACCAGCAGAGATTCTTCACAGGGTGAAAAACTGTTTTTT	CATSRDSSQGEKLFF